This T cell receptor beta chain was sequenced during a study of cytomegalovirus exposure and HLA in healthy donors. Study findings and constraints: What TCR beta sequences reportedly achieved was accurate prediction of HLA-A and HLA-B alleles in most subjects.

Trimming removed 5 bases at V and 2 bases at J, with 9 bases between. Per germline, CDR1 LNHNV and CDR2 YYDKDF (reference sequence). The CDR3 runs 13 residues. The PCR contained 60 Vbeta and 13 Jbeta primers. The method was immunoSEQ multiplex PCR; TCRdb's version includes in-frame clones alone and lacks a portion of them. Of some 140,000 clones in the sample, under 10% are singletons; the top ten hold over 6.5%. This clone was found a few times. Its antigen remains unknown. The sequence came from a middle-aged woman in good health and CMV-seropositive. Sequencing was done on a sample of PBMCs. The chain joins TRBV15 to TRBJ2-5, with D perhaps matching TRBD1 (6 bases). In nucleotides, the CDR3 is TGTGCCACCAGCTGGACAGTTCAAGAGACCCAGTACTTC. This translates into CATSWTVQETQYF.